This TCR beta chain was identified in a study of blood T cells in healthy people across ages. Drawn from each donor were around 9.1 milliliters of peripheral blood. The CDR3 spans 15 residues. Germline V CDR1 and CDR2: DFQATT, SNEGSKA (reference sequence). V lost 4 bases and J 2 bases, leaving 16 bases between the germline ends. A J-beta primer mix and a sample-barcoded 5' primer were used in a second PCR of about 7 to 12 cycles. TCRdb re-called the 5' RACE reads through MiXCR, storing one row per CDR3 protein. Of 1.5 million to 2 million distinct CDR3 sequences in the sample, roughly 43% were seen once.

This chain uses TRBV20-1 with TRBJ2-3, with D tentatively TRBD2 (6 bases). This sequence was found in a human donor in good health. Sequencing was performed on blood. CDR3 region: CSANLGGATTDTQYF. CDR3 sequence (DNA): TGCAGTGCTAACTTAGGCGGGGCCACCACAGATACGCAGTATTTT.